This T cell receptor beta chain was recorded in a study of CD4 T cells in relation to SARS-CoV-2 and coronaviruses. Germline CDR1 is LGHNA and CDR2 is YNFKEQ. V shed 4 bases, J shed 0 bases, and the junction held 7 bases outside the gene matches. The CDR3 consists of 16 residues. Study findings and constraints: In roughly 65% of donors, memory CD4+ clonotypes crossrecognized SARS-CoV-2 and at least one common cold coronavirus spike. No donor gave both pre-pandemic and post-infection samples.

Produced via immunoSEQ multiplex PCR; TCRdb's table is partial and in-frame only. Here the sample spans 60,000 or so clones, about 95% being singletons. Regarding this clone: Its specificity is not known.

CD4+ T cells from unexposed donors were obtained before the COVID-19 pandemic (2011-2018). CD4 enrichment then naive enrichment separated naive from memory CD4+ cells. The chain couples TRBV4-2 to TRBJ1-1, with TRBD1 identical over 8 bases. The clonotype originates from a human donor in good health. Source material: naive CD4+ T cells from PBMCs. The subset here: naive CD4+ T cells isolated by negative enrichment. This CDR3 is CASSRTGQGMNTEAFF. CDR3 nucleotides: TGTGCCAGCAGCCGAACCGGACAGGGAATGAACACTGAAGCTTTCTTT.